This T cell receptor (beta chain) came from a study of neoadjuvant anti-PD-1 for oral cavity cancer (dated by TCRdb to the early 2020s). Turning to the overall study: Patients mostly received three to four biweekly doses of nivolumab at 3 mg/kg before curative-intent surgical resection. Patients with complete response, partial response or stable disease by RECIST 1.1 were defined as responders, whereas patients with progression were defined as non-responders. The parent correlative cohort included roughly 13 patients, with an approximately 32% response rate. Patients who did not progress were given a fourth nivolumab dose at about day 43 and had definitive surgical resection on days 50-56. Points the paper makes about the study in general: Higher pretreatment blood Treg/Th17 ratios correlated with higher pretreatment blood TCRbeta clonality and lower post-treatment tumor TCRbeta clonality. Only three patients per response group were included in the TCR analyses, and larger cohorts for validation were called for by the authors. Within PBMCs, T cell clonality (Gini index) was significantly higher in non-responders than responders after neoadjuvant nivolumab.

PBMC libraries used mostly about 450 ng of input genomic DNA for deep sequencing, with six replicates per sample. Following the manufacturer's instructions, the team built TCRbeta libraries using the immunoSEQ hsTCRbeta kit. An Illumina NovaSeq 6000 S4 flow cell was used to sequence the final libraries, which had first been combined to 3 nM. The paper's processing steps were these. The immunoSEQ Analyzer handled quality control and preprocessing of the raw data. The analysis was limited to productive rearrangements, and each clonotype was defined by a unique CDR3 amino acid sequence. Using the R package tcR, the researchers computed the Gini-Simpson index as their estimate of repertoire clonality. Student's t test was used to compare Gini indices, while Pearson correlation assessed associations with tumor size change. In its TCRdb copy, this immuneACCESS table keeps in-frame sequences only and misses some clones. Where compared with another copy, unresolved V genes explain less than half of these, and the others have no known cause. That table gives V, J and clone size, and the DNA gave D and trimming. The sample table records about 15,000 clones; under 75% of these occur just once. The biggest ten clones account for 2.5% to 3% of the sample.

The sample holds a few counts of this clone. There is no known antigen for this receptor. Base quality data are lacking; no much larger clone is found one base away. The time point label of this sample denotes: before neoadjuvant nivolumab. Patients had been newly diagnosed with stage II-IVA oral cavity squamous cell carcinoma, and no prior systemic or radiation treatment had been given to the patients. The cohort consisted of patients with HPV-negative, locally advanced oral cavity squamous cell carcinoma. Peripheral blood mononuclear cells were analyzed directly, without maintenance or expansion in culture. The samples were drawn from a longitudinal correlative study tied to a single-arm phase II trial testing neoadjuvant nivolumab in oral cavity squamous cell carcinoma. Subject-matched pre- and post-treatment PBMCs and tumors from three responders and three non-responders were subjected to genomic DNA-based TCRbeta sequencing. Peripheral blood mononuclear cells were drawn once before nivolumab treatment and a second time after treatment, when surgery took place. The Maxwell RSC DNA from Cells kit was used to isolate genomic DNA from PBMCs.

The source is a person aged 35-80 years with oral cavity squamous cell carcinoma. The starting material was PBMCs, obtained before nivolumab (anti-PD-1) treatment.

For the CDR3, the sequence is CASSASSGNTGELFF. The DNA is as follows: TGCGCCAGCAGCGCGTCTTCGGGGAACACCGGGGAGCTGTTTTTT. The chain is assembled from TRBV5-1 and TRBJ2-2, with an unclear D gene assignment. Taken from the germline V gene, the CDR1 and CDR2 loops are SGHRS and YFSETQ. The V end loses 4 bases and the J end loses 1 base, and a stretch of 11 bases separates them. Taken from cysteine to phenylalanine, the CDR3 has 15 residues. Only the CDR3 part of the read is kept: 45 bases, read in frame from the first base.